Following are 6 T cell receptor beta chains from one sample sequenced in a study of beta chain features in type 1 diabetes. Expressed TCRB transcripts got sequenced, as all isolated RNA was reverse transcribed. Profiled with immunoSEQ multiplex PCR; TCRdb holds only in-frame clones, not every one. The table records over 40,000 clones, around 70% of them present only once. The antigens of these receptors remain unknown. General study findings and limits: TCRB CDR3s from Type 1 diabetes patients were moderately but significantly shorter in all four CD4+ subsets.

Source material: Tregs from blood. The receptors come from a woman between 18 and 29 years old with type 1 diabetes.

This clone turned up a few times. The chain couples TRBV29-1 to TRBJ2-1; the match to TRBD2 covers 11 bases. CDR1 is SQVTM, CDR2 ANQGSEA, per germline. V was pared by 6 bases and J by 5 bases, with 6 bases of the junction left unmatched. There are 14 residues in the CDR3. This CDR3 reads CSVKGTSGHNEQFF. The CDR3 coding sequence is TGCAGCGTGAAAGGGACTAGCGGACACAATGAGCAGTTCTTC.

This chain connects TRBV6-1 to TRBJ1-5; D may be TRBD1 (5 bases). V was shortened by 6 bases and J by 2 bases, with 14 bases between the two germline ends. Germline V lookup: CDR1 MNHNS, CDR2 SASEGT. This CDR3 is 15 amino acids long. As DNA, the CDR3 is TGTGCCAGCAGGCAGGGTGGGGCACGCAATCAGCCCCAGCATTTT. It translates to CASRQGGARNQPQHF.

V usage is TRBV6-5 and J usage is TRBJ1-1; TRBD1 matches at 7 bases. The CDR3 totals 13 residues. Trimming cost V 6 bases and J 1 base; bases outside gene matches: 2. Germline V lookup: CDR1 MNHEY, CDR2 SVGAGI. The CDR3 spells CASRGQENTEAFF. The CDR3 DNA reads TGTGCCAGCAGAGGACAGGAGAACACTGAAGCTTTCTTT.

This chain uses TRBV5-1 with TRBJ1-2, with D possibly TRBD1 on 6 matching bases. The germline V and J ends were trimmed by 2 bases and 4 bases, with 12 bases remaining between them. The CDR3 has 14 residues. Germline CDR1 and CDR2: SGHRS and YFSETQ. The CDR3 sequence is CASSLTGQSYGYTF. CDR3 DNA sequence: TGCGCCAGCAGCTTAACAGGACAGTCCTATGGCTACACCTTC.

The V call is TRBV4-3, the J call TRBJ2-3; tentatively, D is TRBD2 (7 bases). This CDR3 has 16 amino acids. CDR1 is LGHNA and CDR2 is YSLEER in the germline V gene. Trimming removed 1 base from V and 4 bases from J, with 15 bases in between. The CDR3 loop reads CASSQGRGGVPDTQYF. The CDR3 region has the DNA TGCGCCAGCAGCCAAGGAAGGGGGGGAGTCCCAGATACGCAGTATTTT.

The chain carries TRBV11-3 and TRBJ2-3; a weak D match, TRBD2 (5 bases). V dropped 2 bases and J dropped 4 bases, with 13 bases sitting between them. From germline, CDR1 is SGHNT and CDR2 YENEEA. CDR3 length: 15 amino acids. Here the CDR3 reads CASSLSGARSDTQYF. The DNA of the CDR3 is TGTGCCAGCAGCTTAAGCGGCGCCCGGTCAGATACGCAGTATTTT.